This T cell receptor beta chain was documented in a study of shared clonotypes between healthy human individuals. Memory CD4+ cells were the fraction left after CD45RA+ naive selection. Whole-study findings and limits: Clonotype sharing across a few donors was observed for around 5% of naive CD4 clonotypes.

Regarding this clone: Its target is not known.

V was pared by 7 bases and J by 2 bases, with 9 bases between. CDR1 is MNHNY and CDR2 is SVGAGI in the germline V gene (reference sequence). The CDR3 runs to 12 residues. Here immunoSEQ multiplex PCR was the method, and the copy in TCRdb shows in-frame clones only, minus some. The repertoire holds fewer than 1.6 million clones, with less than 99% as singletons. This TCR came from a man aged 25 to 40 in good health. The V and J genes are TRBV6-6 and TRBJ2-7; no clear D gene. Specimen: naive CD4+ T cells sorted from blood. Subset described: CD45RA+ positively selected. The CDR3 loop reads CASTGGAYEQYF. In DNA form, the CDR3 reads TGTGCCAGCACTGGCGGCGCCTACGAGCAGTACTTC.